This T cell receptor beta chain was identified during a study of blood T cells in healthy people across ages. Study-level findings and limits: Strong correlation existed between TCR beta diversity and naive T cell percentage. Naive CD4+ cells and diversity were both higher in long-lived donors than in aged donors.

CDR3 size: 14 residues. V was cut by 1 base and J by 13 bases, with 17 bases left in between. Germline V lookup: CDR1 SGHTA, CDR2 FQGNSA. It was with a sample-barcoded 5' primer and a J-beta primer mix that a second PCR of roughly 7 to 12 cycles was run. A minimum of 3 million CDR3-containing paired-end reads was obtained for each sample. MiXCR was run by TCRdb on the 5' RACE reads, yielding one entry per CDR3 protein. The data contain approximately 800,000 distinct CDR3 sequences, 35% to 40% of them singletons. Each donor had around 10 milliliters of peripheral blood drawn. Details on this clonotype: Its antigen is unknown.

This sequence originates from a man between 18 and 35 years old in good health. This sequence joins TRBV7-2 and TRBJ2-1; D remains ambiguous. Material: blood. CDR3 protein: CASSLVQSQETQFF. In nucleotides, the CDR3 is TGTGCCAGCAGCTTAGTTCAGAGTCAAGAGACCCAGTTCTTC.